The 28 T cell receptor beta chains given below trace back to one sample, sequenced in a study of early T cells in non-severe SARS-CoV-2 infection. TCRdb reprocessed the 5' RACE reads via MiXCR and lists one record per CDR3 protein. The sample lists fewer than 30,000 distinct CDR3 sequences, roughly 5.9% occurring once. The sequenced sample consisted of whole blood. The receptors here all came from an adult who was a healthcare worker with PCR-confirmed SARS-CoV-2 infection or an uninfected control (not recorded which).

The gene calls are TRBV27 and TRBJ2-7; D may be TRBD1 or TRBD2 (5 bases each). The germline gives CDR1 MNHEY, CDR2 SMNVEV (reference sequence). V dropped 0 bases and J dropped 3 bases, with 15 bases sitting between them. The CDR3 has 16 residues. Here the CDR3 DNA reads TGTGCCAGCAGTTTATCGGTCGGGACGGTCGACTACGAGCAGTACTTC. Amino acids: CASSLSVGTVDYEQYF.

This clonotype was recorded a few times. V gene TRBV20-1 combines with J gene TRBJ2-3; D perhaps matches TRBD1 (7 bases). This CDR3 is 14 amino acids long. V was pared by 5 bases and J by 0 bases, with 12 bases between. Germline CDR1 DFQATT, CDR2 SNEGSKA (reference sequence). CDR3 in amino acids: CSAGGTASTDTQYF. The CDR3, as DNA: TGCAGTGCTGGGGGGACAGCAAGCACAGATACGCAGTATTTT.

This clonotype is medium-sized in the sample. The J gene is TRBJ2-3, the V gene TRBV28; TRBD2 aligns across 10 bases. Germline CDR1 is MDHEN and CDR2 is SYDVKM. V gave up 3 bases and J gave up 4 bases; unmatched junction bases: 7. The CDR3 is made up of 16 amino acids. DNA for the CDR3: TGTGCCAGCAGTTTTAAGAGAGCGGGGGGGCCAGATACGCAGTATTTT. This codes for CASSFKRAGGPDTQYF.

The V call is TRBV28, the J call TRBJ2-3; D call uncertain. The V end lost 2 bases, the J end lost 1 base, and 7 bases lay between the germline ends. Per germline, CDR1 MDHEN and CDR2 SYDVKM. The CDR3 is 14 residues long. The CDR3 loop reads CASSLSLGTDTQYF. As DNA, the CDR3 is TGTGCCAGCAGTTTAAGTCTGGGCACAGATACGCAGTATTTT.

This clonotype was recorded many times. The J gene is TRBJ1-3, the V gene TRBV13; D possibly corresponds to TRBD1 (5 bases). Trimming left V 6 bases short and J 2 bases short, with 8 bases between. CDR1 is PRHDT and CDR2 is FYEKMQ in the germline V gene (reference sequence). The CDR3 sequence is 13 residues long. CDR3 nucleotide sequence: TGTGCCAGCAGGAGGGGCCCTGGAAACACCATATATTTT. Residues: CASRRGPGNTIYF. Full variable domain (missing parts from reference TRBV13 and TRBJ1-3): AAGVIQSPRHLIKEKRETATLKCYPIPRHDTVYWYQQGPGQDPQFLISFYEKMQSDKGSIPDRFSAQQFSDYHSELNMSSLELGDSALYFCASRRGPGNTIYFGEGSWLTVV.

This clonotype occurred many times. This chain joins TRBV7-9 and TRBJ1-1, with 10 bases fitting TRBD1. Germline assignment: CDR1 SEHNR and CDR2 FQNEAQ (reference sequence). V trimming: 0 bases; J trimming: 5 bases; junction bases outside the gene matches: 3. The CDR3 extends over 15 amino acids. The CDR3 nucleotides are TGTGCCAGCAGCTTAGCCCAGGGACAGGGGACTGAAGCTTTCTTT. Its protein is CASSLAQGQGTEAFF.

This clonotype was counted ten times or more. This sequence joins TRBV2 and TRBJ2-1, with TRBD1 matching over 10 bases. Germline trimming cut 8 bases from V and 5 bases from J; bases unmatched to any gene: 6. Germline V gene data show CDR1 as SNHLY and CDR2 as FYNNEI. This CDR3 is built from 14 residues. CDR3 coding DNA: TGTGCCAGCCTAGACAGGGGGCCGAACAATGAGCAGTTCTTC. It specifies CASLDRGPNNEQFF. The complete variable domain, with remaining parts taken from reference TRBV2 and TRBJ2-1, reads EPEVTQTPSHQVTQMGQEVILRCVPISNHLYFYWYRQILGQKVEFLVSFYNNEISEKSEIFDDQFSVERPDGSNFTLKIRSTKLEDSAMYFCASLDRGPNNEQFFGPGTRLTVL.

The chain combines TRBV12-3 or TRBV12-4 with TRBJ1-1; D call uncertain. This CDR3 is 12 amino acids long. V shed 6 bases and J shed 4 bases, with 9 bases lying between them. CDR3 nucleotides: TGTGCCAGCAGGCGGCGGGGCACTGAAGCTTTCTTT. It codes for CASRRRGTEAFF.

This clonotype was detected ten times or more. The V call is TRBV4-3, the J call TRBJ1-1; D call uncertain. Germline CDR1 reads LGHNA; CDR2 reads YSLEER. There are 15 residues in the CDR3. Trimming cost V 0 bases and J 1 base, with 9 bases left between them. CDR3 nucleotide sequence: TGCGCCAGCAGCCAAGAGTGGGGAAGGAACACTGAAGCTTTCTTT. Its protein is CASSQEWGRNTEAFF.

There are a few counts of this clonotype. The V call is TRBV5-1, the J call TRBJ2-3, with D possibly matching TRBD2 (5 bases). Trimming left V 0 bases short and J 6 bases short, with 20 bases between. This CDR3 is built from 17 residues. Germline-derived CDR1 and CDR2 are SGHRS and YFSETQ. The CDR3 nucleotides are TGCGCCAGCAGCTTGGCTCGCGCTAGCCTGCGGCGCGATACGCAGTATTTT. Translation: CASSLARASLRRDTQYF. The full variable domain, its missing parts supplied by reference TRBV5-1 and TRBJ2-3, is KAGVTQTPRYLIKTRGQQVTLSCSPISGHRSVSWYQQTPGQGLQFLFEYFSETQRNKGNFPGRFSGRQFSNSRSEMNVSTLELGDSALYLCASSLARASLRRDTQYFGPGTRLTVL.

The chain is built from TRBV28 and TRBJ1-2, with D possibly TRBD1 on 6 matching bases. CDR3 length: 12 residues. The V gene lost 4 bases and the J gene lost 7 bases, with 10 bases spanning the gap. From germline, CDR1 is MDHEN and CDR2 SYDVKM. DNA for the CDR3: TGTGCCAGCAGTTCTACAGGGTTTGGCTACACCTTC. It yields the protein CASSSTGFGYTF.

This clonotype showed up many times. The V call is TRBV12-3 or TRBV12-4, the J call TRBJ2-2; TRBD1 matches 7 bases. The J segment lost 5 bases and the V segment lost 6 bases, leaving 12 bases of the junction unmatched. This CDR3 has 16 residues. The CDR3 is CASSDGTVTRTGELFF. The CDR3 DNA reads TGTGCCAGCAGCGATGGGACAGTAACAAGGACCGGGGAGCTGTTTTTT.

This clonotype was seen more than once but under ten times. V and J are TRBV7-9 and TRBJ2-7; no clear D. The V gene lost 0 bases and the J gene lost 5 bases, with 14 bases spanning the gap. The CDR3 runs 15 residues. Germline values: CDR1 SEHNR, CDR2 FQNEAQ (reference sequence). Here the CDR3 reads CASSLAFGESDEQYF. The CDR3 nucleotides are TGTGCCAGCAGCTTAGCGTTCGGAGAGTCGGACGAGCAGTACTTC.

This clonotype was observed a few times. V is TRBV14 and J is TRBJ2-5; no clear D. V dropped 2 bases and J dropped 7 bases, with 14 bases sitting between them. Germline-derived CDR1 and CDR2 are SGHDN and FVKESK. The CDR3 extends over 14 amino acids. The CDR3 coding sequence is TGTGCCAGCAGCCAAAGCTTACCTAGAGGGACCCAGTACTTC. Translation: CASSQSLPRGTQYF.

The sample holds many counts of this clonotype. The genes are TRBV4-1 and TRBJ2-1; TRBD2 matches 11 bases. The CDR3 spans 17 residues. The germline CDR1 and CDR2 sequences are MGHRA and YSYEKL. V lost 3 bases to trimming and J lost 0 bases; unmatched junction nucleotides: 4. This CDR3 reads CASSHSSGRLSYNEQFF. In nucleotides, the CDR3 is TGCGCCAGCAGCCACTCTAGCGGGAGGCTCTCCTACAATGAGCAGTTCTTC.

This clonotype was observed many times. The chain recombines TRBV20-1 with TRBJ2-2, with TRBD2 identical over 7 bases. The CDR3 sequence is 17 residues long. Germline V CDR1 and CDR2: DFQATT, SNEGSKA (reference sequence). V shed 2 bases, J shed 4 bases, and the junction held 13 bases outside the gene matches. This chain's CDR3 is CSARTSGEGRGTGELFF. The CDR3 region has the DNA TGCAGTGCTAGAACCTCGGGGGAGGGACGGGGCACCGGGGAGCTGTTTTTT.

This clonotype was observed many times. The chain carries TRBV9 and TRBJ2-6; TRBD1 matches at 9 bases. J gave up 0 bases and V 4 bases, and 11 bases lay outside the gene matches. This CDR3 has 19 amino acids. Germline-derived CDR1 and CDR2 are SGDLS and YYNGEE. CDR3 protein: CASSFFPGQGDSGANVLTF. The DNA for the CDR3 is TGTGCCAGCAGCTTCTTTCCGGGACAGGGCGACTCTGGGGCCAACGTCCTGACTTTC.

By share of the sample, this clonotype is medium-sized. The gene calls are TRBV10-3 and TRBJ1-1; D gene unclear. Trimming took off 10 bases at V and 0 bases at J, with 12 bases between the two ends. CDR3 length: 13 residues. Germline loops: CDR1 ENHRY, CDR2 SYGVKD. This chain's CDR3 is CATKGGMNTEAFF. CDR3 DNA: TGTGCCACCAAGGGAGGTATGAACACTGAAGCTTTCTTT.

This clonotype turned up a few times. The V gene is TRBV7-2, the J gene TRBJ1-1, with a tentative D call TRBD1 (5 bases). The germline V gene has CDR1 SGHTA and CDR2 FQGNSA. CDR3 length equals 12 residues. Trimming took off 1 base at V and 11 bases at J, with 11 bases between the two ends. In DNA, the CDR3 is TGTGCCAGCAGCTTAGGCCAGGGTAGGGCTTTCTTT. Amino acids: CASSLGQGRAFF.

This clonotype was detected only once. CDR3 in DNA: TGCAGCGCTCACCACGCCACAGATACGCAGTATTTT. Translating gives CSAHHATDTQYF. The chain recombines TRBV29-1 with TRBJ2-3; D is uncertain. V was shortened by 7 bases and J by 2 bases, with 10 bases between the two germline ends. Germline V CDR1 and CDR2: SQVTM, ANQGSEA. This CDR3 is 12 amino acids long.

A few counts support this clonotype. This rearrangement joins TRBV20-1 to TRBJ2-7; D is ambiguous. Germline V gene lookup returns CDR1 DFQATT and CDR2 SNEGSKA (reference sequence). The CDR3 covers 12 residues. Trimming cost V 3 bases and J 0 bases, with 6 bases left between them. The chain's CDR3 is CSASRGSYEQYF. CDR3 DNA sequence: TGCAGTGCTAGCAGAGGCTCCTACGAGCAGTACTTC.

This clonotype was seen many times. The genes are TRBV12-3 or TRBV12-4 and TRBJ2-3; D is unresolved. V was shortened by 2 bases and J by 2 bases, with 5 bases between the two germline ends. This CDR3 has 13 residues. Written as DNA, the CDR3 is TGTGCCAGCAGTTTACAGGACACAGATACGCAGTATTTT. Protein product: CASSLQDTDTQYF.

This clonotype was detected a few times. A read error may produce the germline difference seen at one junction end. The CDR3 region has the DNA TGTGCCAACAGCTTAGCGTGGGAGGGCGAAGCTTTCTTT. Residues: CANSLAWEGEAFF. The chain has TRBV7-2 and TRBJ1-1; D uncertain. The CDR3 totals 13 residues. Germline CDR1 is SGHTA and CDR2 is FQGNSA.

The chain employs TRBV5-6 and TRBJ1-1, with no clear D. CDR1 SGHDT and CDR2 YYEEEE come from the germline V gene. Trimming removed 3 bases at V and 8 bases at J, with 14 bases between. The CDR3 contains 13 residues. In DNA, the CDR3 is TGTGCCAGCAGCTCCCCGGGCGGTTGGGAAGCTTTCTTT. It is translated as CASSSPGGWEAFF.

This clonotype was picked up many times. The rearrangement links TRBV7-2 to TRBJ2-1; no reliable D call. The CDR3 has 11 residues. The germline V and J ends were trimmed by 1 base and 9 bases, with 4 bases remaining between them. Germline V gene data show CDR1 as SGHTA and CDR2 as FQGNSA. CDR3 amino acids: CASSLVAEQFF. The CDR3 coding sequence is TGTGCCAGCAGCTTAGTGGCTGAGCAGTTCTTC. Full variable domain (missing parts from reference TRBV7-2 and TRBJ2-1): GAGVSQSPSNKVTEKGKDVELRCDPISGHTALYWYRQSLGQGLEFLIYFQGNSAPDKSGLPSDRFSAERTGGSVSTLTIQRTQQEDSAVYLCASSLVAEQFFGPGTRLTVL.

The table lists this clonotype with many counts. CDR3 nucleotide sequence: TGTGCCAGCTCAGAGGACGGAGAAGCTTTCTTT. This gives the protein CASSEDGEAFF. This rearrangement joins TRBV18 to TRBJ1-1; D gene uncertain. Looked up from germline, CDR1 is KGHSH and CDR2 is LQKENI. The V gene lost 5 bases and the J gene lost 8 bases, with 9 bases spanning the gap. The CDR3 has 11 amino acids.

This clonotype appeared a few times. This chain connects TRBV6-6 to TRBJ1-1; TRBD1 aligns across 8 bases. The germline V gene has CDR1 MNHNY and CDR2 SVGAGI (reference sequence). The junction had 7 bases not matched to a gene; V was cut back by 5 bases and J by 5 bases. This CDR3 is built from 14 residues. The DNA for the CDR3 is TGTGCCAGCAGTCGTTCCCAGGGGGCTACTGAAGCTTTCTTT. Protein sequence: CASSRSQGATEAFF.

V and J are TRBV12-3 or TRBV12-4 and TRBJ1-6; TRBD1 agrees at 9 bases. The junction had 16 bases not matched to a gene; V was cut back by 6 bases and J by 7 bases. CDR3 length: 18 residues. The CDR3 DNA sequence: TGTGCCAGCAGCCCTCTTCAGGCGACAGGGGGATCGAATTCACCCCTCCACTTT. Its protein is CASSPLQATGGSNSPLHF.